This T cell receptor beta chain stems from a study of T cell repertoires in cytomegalovirus infection. At the level of the study: HLA-C-restricted CMV epitopes, recently identified, and well-studied HLA-B-restricted ones were used by the study. Both a matching HLA type and CMV infection were indicated by public TCR beta signatures.

This CDR3 is 14 amino acids long. V shed 6 bases and J shed 0 bases, with 15 bases lying between them. CDR1 and CDR2 from the germline V gene are DFQATT and SNEGSKA (reference sequence). Comments on this clonotype: Its antigen is as yet unknown.

TCRdb re-called the reads with MiXCR, one entry per CDR3 protein. This repertoire shows about 570,000 distinct CDR3 sequences, about 39% found once; its top ten account for about 48%. Study findings and constraints: Totalled public TCR beta family frequency picked out people who carried CMV plus the relevant HLA. Ex vivo responses were dominated by HLA-C-restricted CMV-specific TCR beta clonotypes.

The chain combines TRBV20-1 with TRBJ2-7; perhaps TRBD2 as D (7 bases). The clonotype originates from a human donor in good health (CMV status not recorded). Some clones in this sample may be carry-over from other donors' samples. The sample here was cultured PBMCs, taken from culture after CMV antigen stimulation. This CDR3 is CSAPRAGASYEQYF. The CDR3 DNA follows: TGCAGTGCCCCCCGGGCGGGGGCCTCCTACGAGCAGTACTTC.